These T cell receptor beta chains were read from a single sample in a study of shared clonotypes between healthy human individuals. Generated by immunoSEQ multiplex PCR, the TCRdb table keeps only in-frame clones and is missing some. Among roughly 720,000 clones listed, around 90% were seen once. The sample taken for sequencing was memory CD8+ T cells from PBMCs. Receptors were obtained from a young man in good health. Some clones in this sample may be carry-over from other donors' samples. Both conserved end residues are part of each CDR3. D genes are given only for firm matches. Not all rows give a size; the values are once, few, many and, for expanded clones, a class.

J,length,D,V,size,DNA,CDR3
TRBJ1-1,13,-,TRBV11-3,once,TGTGCCAGCAGCTTAGATCACAACACTGAAGCTTTCTTT,CASSLDHNTEAFF
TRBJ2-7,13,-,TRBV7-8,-,TGTGCCAGCAGCTTACGACTGGGCTACGAGCAGTACTTC,CASSLRLGYEQYF
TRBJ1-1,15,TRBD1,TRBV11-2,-,TGTGCCAGCAGCTTCCTTGACAGGGGGCCCACTGAAGCTTTCTTT,CASSFLDRGPTEAFF
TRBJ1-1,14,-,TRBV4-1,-,TGCGCCAGCAGCCAAGATCGTGGAGGGGTTGAAGCTTTCTTT,CASSQDRGGVEAFF
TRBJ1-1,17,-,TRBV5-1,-,TGCGCCAGCAGCTTGGACACAGAAGGGCGAACGAACACTGAAGCTTTCTTT,CASSLDTEGRTNTEAFF
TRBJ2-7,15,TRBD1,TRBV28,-,TGTGCCAGCAGTTACAGGGGCGTGCCTCAGTACGAGCAGTACTTC,CASSYRGVPQYEQYF
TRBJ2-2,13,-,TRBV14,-,TGTGCCACCTCCCCCTTTAGATACGGGGAGCTGTTTTTT,CATSPFRYGELFF
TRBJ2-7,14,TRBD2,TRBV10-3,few,TGTGCCATCAGTGACAGCGGGAGGCACTACGAGCAGTACTTC,CAISDSGRHYEQYF
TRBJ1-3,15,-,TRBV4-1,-,TGCGCCAGCAGCCAGAGGGGAGTCTCTGGAAACACCATATATTTT,CASSQRGVSGNTIYF
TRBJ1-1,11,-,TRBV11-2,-,TGTGCCAGCAGCTTAGTGCCGAGGGCTTTCTTT,CASSLVPRAFF
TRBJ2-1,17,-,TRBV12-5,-,TGTGCTAGTGGTTTGCCAACACCGGGACATTCGGGGAATGAGCAGTTCTTC,CASGLPTPGHSGNEQFF
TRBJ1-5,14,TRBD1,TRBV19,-,TGTGCCGGGTCGGACAGGTATAGCAATCAGCCCCAGCATTTT,CAGSDRYSNQPQHF
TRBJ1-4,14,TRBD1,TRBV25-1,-,TGTGCCAGCAGTGAGGGACAGGGTGCGGAAAAACTGTTTTTT,CASSEGQGAEKLFF
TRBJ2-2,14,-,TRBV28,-,TGTGCCAGCAGTACTCGGGAGCGGACCGGGGAGCTGTTTTTT,CASSTRERTGELFF
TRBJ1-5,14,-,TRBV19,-,TGTGCCAGTAGTACTGGAGTGGGCAATCAGCCCCAGCATTTT,CASSTGVGNQPQHF
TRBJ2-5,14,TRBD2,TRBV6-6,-,TGTGCCAGCAGTACTAGCGGGAGTAGGGAGACCCAGTACTTC,CASSTSGSRETQYF
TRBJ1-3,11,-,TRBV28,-,TGTGCCAGCACCGCTGGAAACACCATATATTTT,CASTAGNTIYF
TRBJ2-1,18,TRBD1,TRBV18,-,TGTGCCAGCTCACCGCCTCCCCGGGACAGGGGGTCATACAATGAGCAGTTCTTC,CASSPPPRDRGSYNEQFF
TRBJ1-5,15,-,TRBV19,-,TGTGCCAGTAGTAGAGGACAGCTCCGCAATCAGCCCCAGCATTTT,CASSRGQLRNQPQHF
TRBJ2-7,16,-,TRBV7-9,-,TGTGCCAGCAGCGCCACGGCCGGGACTGAAGCCTACGAGCAGTACTTC,CASSATAGTEAYEQYF
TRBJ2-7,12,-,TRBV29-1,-,TGCAGCGTTGTAGCGGCCTCGTACGAGCAGTACTTC,CSVVAASYEQYF
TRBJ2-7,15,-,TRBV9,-,TGTGCCAGCAGCAAATTCGAATGGGGGGCCTACGAGCAGTACTTC,CASSKFEWGAYEQYF
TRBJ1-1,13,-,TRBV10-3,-,TGTGCCATCAAAAGTCCCGAGAACACTGAAGCTTTCTTT,CAIKSPENTEAFF
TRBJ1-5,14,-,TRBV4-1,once,TGCGCCAGCAGCCAAGAAACAGCGTATCAGCCCCAGCATTTT,CASSQETAYQPQHF
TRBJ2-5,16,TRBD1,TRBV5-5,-,TGTGCCAGCAGCTTCGCCGACAGGGGAAGAGATGAGACCCAGTACTTC,CASSFADRGRDETQYF
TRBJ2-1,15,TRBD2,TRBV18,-,TGTGCCAGCTCACCATGGACTAGCGGGATTAATGAGCAGTTCTTC,CASSPWTSGINEQFF
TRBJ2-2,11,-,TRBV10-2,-,TGCGCCAGCAGTGAGACCGGGGAGCTGTTTTTT,CASSETGELFF
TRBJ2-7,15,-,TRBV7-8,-,TGTGCCAGCAGCTTAGATCGGGGGATGACCTACGAGCAGTACTTC,CASSLDRGMTYEQYF
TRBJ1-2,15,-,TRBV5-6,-,TGTGCCAGCAGCTTGGAAGCAGGAATACCCTATGGCTACACCTTC,CASSLEAGIPYGYTF
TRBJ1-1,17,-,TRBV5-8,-,TGTGCCAGCAGCGGCCGGGACCTTTGGTCCCCGAACACTGAAGCTTTCTTT,CASSGRDLWSPNTEAFF
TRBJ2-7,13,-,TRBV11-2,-,TGTGCCAGCAGCCTCCTACGTGGGGGTGAGCAGTACTTC,CASSLLRGGEQYF
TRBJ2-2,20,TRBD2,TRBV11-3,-,TGTGCCAGCAGCTTAGCCTCCGAGACTAGCGGGAGCCTGAACACCGGGGAGCTGTTTTTT,CASSLASETSGSLNTGELFF
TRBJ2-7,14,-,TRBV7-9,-,TGTGCCAGCACCCAAACCGAACGGCACTACGAGCAGTACTTC,CASTQTERHYEQYF
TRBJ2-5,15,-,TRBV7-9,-,TGTGCCAGCAGCGCCCTCGGAAATCAACAAGAGACCCAGTACTTC,CASSALGNQQETQYF
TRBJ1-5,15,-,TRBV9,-,TGTGCCAGCAGCGCGACAGGAAAGGGCAATCAGCCCCAGCATTTT,CASSATGKGNQPQHF
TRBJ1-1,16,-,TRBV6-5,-,TGTGCCAGCAGTTACTTGTTTCGGGGGTCGCACACTGAAGCTTTCTTT,CASSYLFRGSHTEAFF
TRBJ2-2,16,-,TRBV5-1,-,TGCGCCAGCAGCTTGGGGGCGGCCAGGGGCACCGGGGAGCTGTTTTTT,CASSLGAARGTGELFF
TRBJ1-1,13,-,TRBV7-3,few,TGTGCCAGCAGCTCCCAAGTGAACACTGAAGCTTTCTTT,CASSSQVNTEAFF
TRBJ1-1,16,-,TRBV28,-,TGTGCCAGCAGTCCTAGATTCTGGCGGGGCCACACTGAAGCTTTCTTT,CASSPRFWRGHTEAFF
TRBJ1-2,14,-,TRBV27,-,TGTGCCAGCAGAGATTCCCGACGGAACTATGGCTACACCTTC,CASRDSRRNYGYTF
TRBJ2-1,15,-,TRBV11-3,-,TGTGCCAGCAGCGAAGCCCCGGGGGTCTACAATGAGCAGTTCTTC,CASSEAPGVYNEQFF
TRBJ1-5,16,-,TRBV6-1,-,TGTGCCAGCAGTGAATTGGTAGGGGAGGGCAATCAGCCCCAGCATTTT,CASSELVGEGNQPQHF
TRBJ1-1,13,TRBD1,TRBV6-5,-,TGTGCCAGCAGGATGGGACAGGGTACTGAAGCTTTCTTT,CASRMGQGTEAFF
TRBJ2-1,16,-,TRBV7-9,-,TGTGCCAGCAGCCCAACCGCAGGGAAACGATACAATGAGCAGTTCTTC,CASSPTAGKRYNEQFF
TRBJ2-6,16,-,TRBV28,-,TGTGCCAGCAGTCTGGGAGTCTCCTCTGGGGCCAACGTCCTGACTTTC,CASSLGVSSGANVLTF
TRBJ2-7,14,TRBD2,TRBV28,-,TGTGCCAGCAGTGATAGCGGGAGATCATACGAGCAGTACTTC,CASSDSGRSYEQYF
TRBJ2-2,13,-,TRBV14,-,TGTGCCAGCAGCCCCTTAAACACCGGGGAGCTGTTTTTT,CASSPLNTGELFF
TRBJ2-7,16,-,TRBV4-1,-,TGCGCCAGCAGCCAAGAGTCCTCAGTTTACAAGTACGAGCAGTACTTC,CASSQESSVYKYEQYF
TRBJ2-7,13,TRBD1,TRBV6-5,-,TGTGCCAGCAGTCACAGGGGGCGGGACGAGCAGTACTTC,CASSHRGRDEQYF
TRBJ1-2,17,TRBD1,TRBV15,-,TGTGCCACCAGCGGCACGGGACAGGGCCCCTTTAACTATGGCTACACCTTC,CATSGTGQGPFNYGYTF
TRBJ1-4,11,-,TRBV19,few,TGTGCCAGTTACAGGGATGAAAAACTGTTTTTT,CASYRDEKLFF
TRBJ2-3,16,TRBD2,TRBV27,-,TGTGCCAGCGGAACCTCTAGCGGTACTAGCACAGATACGCAGTATTTT,CASGTSSGTSTDTQYF
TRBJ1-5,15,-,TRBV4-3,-,TGCGCCAGCAGCCAAGAAGCAGGGGCGGGCCAGCCCCAGCATTTT,CASSQEAGAGQPQHF
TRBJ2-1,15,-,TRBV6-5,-,TGTGCCAGCAGAAGAACTAGGGACTCCTACAATGAGCAGTTCTTC,CASRRTRDSYNEQFF